This TCR beta chain was recovered during a study of vaccination and CD4 T cells after COVID-19. This clonotype has just a few counts. Antigen: not known. V lost 2 bases and J lost 2, with 11 bases in between. CDR3 length equals 15 residues. The germline V gene encodes CDR1 SGHKS and CDR2 YYEKEE (reference sequence). As for treatment: roughly 11-day PBMC culture with coronavirus spike peptide pools or control peptides (ViraFEST assay). The Oncomine TCR Beta short-read assay was what sequenced the DNA obtained from cultured CD4+ T cells. After culture, CD4+ T cells served as the source for genomic DNA extraction. In TCRdb, the PCR reads were re-called with MiXCR into one record per CDR3 protein. Of more than 7,000 distinct CDR3 sequences in the sample, less than 75% were seen once.

Sequences were obtained from CD4+ T cells from blood, cultured in vitro. The rearrangement links TRBV5-5 to TRBJ1-5; D unresolved. The source of this sequence is a human donor who had recovered from COVID-19. The CDR3 DNA reads as TGTGCCAGCAGCTTAGGGTGGTCAGGCAATCAGCCCCAGCATTTT. Its protein product is CASSLGWSGNQPQHF.